Listed here is a single TCR beta chain. Its target is unknown. This entry belongs to a study of blood T cells in healthy people across ages. Study findings and constraints: Per-million-T-cell TCR beta diversity fell roughly linearly with age. Among long-lived donors, naive CD4+ cells were more numerous and diversity higher than in aged donors.

Primed by a sample-barcoded 5' primer and a J-beta primer mix, a second PCR proceeded for about 6 to 12 cycles. Carrying 12 random nucleotides, a template-switch adaptor labeled each individual cDNA molecule. TCRdb independently ran MiXCR on the 5' RACE reads; one entry per CDR3 protein. The sample has approximately 780,000 distinct CDR3 sequences; about 26% are singletons. The same sample was also used in a study of T cells of mothers and their children. That work states: An overlap that was slightly higher, though non-significant, was seen in related mother-child pairs versus unrelated pairs.

Input material: blood. This sequence originates from a boy under 18 in good health.

The CDR3 is CASSLDRMSNQPQHF. The CDR3 nucleotides are TGTGCCAGCAGCTTGGACAGAATGAGCAATCAGCCCCAGCATTTT. The V gene is TRBV7-2, the J gene TRBJ1-5; tentative D call: TRBD1 (6 bases). Trimming stripped 3 bases from V and 1 base from J, with 10 bases between. Germline V gives CDR1 SGHTA, CDR2 FQGNSA. The CDR3 spans 15 residues.